These 15 T cell receptor beta chains were all obtained from the same sample, sequenced in a study of cytomegalovirus exposure and HLA in healthy donors. PCR was performed using 60 Vbeta and 13 Jbeta primers. Only in-frame clones appear in the TCRdb table, and some are missing; sequencing was by immunoSEQ multiplex PCR. The sample includes about 220,000 clones, about 79% seen only once; the top ten take 1.5% to 2%. Sequencing used PBMCs. The receptors were gathered from a male donor in good health and CMV-seronegative.

The rearrangement joins TRBV9 to TRBJ2-7; perhaps TRBD2 as D (5 bases). CDR3 length equals 15 residues. In germline, CDR1 is SGDLS, CDR2 YYNGEE. V lost 1 base, J lost 9 bases, and 20 bases lay in between. The CDR3 DNA follows: TGTGCCAGCAGCGTACCGGACCACGTCAATCGGGGGCAGTACTTC. It specifies CASSVPDHVNRGQYF.

The J gene is TRBJ2-3, the V gene TRBV9; the match to TRBD2 covers 8 bases. CDR1 is SGDLS, CDR2 YYNGEE, per germline. The junction had 10 bases not matched to a gene; V was cut back by 4 bases and J by 6 bases. The CDR3 extends over 15 amino acids. Written as DNA, the CDR3 is TGTGCCAGCAGCTTCGGACTAGCAACTTCCGATACGCAGTATTTT. It yields the protein CASSFGLATSDTQYF.

The chain is built from TRBV7-2 and TRBJ1-5; D is ambiguous. The CDR3 has 13 amino acids. Germline-derived CDR1 and CDR2 are SGHTA and FQGNSA. V dropped 1 base and J dropped 6 bases, with 7 bases sitting between them. This CDR3 is CASSLEEIQPQHF. CDR3 DNA sequence: TGTGCCAGCAGCTTAGAAGAGATTCAGCCCCAGCATTTT. The full variable domain, its missing parts supplied by reference TRBV7-2 and TRBJ1-5, is GAGVSQSPSNKVTEKGKDVELRCDPISGHTALYWYRQSLGQGLEFLIYFQGNSAPDKSGLPSDRFSAERTGGSVSTLTIQRTQQEDSAVYLCASSLEEIQPQHFGDGTRLSIL.

A word on this clone: The same CDR3 also results from other DNA sequences found in this sample. V gene TRBV4-2 combines with J gene TRBJ2-3; 11 bases align to TRBD1. CDR3 length: 16 amino acids. Germline V lookup: CDR1 LGHNA, CDR2 YNFKEQ. J gave up 5 bases and V 4 bases, and 8 bases lay outside the gene matches. CDR3 residues: CASSPRRDRGGDTQYF. The CDR3 coding sequence is TGTGCCAGCAGCCCCCGCCGGGACAGGGGGGGAGATACGCAGTATTTT.

The V gene is TRBV7-2, the J gene TRBJ2-7; D call uncertain. Germline V CDR1 and CDR2: SGHTA, FQGNSA. The CDR3 sequence is 14 residues long. Trimming pared 5 bases from V and 1 base from J, leaving 12 bases between. The CDR3 nucleotides read TGTGCCAGCAGCGGAGTTTCGGAATCCTACGAGCAGTACTTC. It yields the protein CASSGVSESYEQYF.

The gene calls are TRBV2 and TRBJ2-7; tentative D call: TRBD1 (7 bases). Trimming removed 6 bases from V and 3 bases from J, with 18 bases in between. Germline lookup yields CDR1 SNHLY and CDR2 FYNNEI. The CDR3 has 15 amino acids. CDR3 sequence reads: CASRKGGQSNYEQYF. Written as DNA, the CDR3 is TGTGCCAGCAGGAAGGGGGGACAGAGCAACTACGAGCAGTACTTC.

This clone is a singleton in its sample. V gene TRBV4-1 combines with J gene TRBJ2-2; the match to TRBD1 covers 7 bases. J gave up 7 bases and V 4 bases, and 9 bases lay outside the gene matches. CDR3 size: 15 residues. Germline V gene data show CDR1 as MGHRA and CDR2 as YSYEKL. The CDR3 DNA follows: TGCGCCAGCAGCCTCGGACAGGTCGCTTTCGGGGAGCTGTTTTTT. It yields the protein CASSLGQVAFGELFF.

This chain connects TRBV27 to TRBJ2-3, with D perhaps matching TRBD2 (6 bases). Per the germline V gene, CDR1 is MNHEY and CDR2 is SMNVEV (reference sequence). The CDR3 is 13 residues long. Trimming removed 3 bases from V and 6 bases from J, with 10 bases in between. In DNA form, the CDR3 reads TGTGCCAGCAGTTTCCGGGGAGGTGATACGCAGTATTTT. Translated, it gives CASSFRGGDTQYF.

Comment on this clone: A junction boundary mismatches the germline segment, possibly from a read error. The rearrangement uses TRBV27 and TRBJ2-3; possibly TRBD1 for D (6 bases). Germline CDR1 is MNHEY and CDR2 is SMNVEV (reference sequence). The CDR3 covers 14 residues. The CDR3 bases are TGTGCCAGCCGTTTGGGGGCGTCGGCAGATACGCAGTATTTT. Translation: CASRLGASADTQYF.

The chain combines TRBV9 with TRBJ2-7; TRBD2 aligns across 9 bases. This CDR3 region has 15 residues. Germline loops: CDR1 SGDLS, CDR2 YYNGEE. J lost 4 bases, V lost 0 bases, and 5 bases had no gene match. CDR3 nucleotide sequence: TGTGCCAGCAGCGTAGAGGCGGGAGGGGGGTACGAGCAGTACTTC. It is translated as CASSVEAGGGYEQYF.

The chain is built from TRBV7-2 and TRBJ1-2; D not certain. CDR1 is SGHTA and CDR2 is FQGNSA in the germline V gene. CDR3 length: 14 amino acids. With 2 bases removed from V and 2 bases from J, the gap between germline ends came to 9 bases. The CDR3 protein is CASSLIPLNYGYTF. CDR3 nucleotides: TGTGCCAGCAGCTTAATTCCACTCAACTATGGCTACACCTTC. The full variable domain, its missing parts supplied by reference TRBV7-2 and TRBJ1-2, is GAGVSQSPSNKVTEKGKDVELRCDPISGHTALYWYRQSLGQGLEFLIYFQGNSAPDKSGLPSDRFSAERTGGSVSTLTIQRTQQEDSAVYLCASSLIPLNYGYTFGSGTRLTVV.

The chain recombines TRBV30 with TRBJ2-7; possible D gene TRBD1, 5 bases. Germline V gene sequence: CDR1 GTSNPN, CDR2 SVGIG (reference sequence). This CDR3 is built from 14 residues. V lost 4 bases, J lost 0 bases, and 13 bases lay in between. The CDR3, as DNA: TGTGCCTGGAAGGGGCAATCACTCTCCTACGAGCAGTACTTC. This translates into CAWKGQSLSYEQYF.

This clone was detected only a few times. V is TRBV9 and J is TRBJ2-3, with 10 bases that match TRBD2. The CDR3 totals 20 residues. J was trimmed by 3 bases and V by 1 base; bases with no gene match: 17. Germline V gene data show CDR1 as SGDLS and CDR2 as YYNGEE. CDR3 in DNA: TGTGCCAGCAGCGTAAAGGGGGGGCGTGGAGCTAGCGGGAGAACAGATACGCAGTATTTT. It yields the protein CASSVKGGRGASGRTDTQYF.

J is TRBJ2-5 and V is TRBV2, with D possibly matching TRBD1 (5 bases). CDR3 length: 13 amino acids. Germline lookup yields CDR1 SNHLY and CDR2 FYNNEI. V was clipped by 6 bases and J by 1 base, with 9 bases between them. The CDR3 nucleotides are TGTGCCAGCAGAAAGGACACCCAAGAGACCCAGTACTTC. Translating it yields CASRKDTQETQYF.

The genes are TRBV6-6 and TRBJ2-5; D unclear. Germline V gene sequence: CDR1 MNHNY, CDR2 SVGAGI (reference sequence). Between the trimmed V and J ends, which lost 0 bases and 7 bases, there was a span of 9 bases. CDR3 length: 13 amino acids. CDR3 loop: CASSYSAETTQYF. CDR3 DNA: TGTGCCAGCAGTTACTCCGCGGAGACGACCCAGTACTTC.